The TCR beta chain under discussion was sequenced for a study of blood T cell repertoires in COVID-19. At the level of the study: The United States, Italy and Spain were the sources of the acute and convalescent COVID-19 samples. T cells, B-cell-depleted T cells, or PBMCs supplied cDNA or gDNA.

Original processing notes: Amplified reference gene primers provided the basis for estimating nucleated cell counts. Sequencing was performed with immunoSEQ multiplex PCR; in TCRdb, only in-frame clones are kept and a portion is missing. That table is the source of V, J and clone size, and D and trimming were worked out from the DNA. The sample has 250,000 to 350,000 clones, around 90% seen once. The sequencing sample was made of peripheral blood. This receptor was taken from a woman between 45 and 60 years old who had recovered from COVID-19.

CDR3 sequence: CASSLRGFPEAFF. As DNA, the CDR3 is TGTGCCAGCAGCTTACGGGGTTTCCCTGAAGCTTTCTTT. The chain has TRBV7-9 and TRBJ1-1, with D hard to call. Trimming removed 2 bases from V and 6 bases from J, with 10 bases in between. Germline CDR1 and CDR2: SEHNR and FQNEAQ (reference sequence). The CDR3 is 13 residues long. The variable domain in full, completed from reference TRBV7-9 and TRBJ1-1, reads DTGVSQNPRHKITKRGQNVTFRCDPISEHNRLYWYRQTLGQGPEFLTYFQNEAQLEKSRLLSDRFSAERPKGSFSTLEIQRTEQGDSAMYLCASSLRGFPEAFFGQGTRLTVV.